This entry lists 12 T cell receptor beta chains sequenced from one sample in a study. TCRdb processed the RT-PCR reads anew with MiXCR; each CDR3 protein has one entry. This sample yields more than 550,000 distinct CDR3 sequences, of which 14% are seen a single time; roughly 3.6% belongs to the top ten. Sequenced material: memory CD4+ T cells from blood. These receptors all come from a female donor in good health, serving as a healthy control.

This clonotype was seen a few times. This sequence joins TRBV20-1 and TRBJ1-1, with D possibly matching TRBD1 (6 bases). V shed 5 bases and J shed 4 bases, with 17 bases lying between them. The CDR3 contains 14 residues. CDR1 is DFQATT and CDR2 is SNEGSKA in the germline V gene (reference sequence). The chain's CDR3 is CSAHVPGATTEAFF. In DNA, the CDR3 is TGCAGTGCTCATGTCCCAGGGGCGACCACTGAAGCTTTCTTT.

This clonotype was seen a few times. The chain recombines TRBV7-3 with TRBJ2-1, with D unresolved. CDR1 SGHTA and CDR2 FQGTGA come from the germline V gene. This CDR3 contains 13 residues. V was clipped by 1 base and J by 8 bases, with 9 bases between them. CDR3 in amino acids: CASSLRAWDEQFF. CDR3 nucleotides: TGTGCCAGCAGCTTAAGGGCATGGGATGAGCAGTTCTTC.

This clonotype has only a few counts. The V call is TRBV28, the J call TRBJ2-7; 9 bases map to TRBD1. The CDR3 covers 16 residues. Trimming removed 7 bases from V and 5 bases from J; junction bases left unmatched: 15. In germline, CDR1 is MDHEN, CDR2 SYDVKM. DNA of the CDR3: TGTGCCAGCACCCTAGGCCCGGGACAGGGTGGAAACGAGCAGTACTTC. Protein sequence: CASTLGPGQGGNEQYF.

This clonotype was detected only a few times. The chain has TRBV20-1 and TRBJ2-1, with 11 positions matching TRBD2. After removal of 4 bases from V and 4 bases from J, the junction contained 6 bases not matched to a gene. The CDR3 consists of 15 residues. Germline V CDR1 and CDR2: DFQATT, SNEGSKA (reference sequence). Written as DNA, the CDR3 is TGCAGTGCTATACCGACTAGCGGGACTTACAATGAGCAGTTCTTC. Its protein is CSAIPTSGTYNEQFF.

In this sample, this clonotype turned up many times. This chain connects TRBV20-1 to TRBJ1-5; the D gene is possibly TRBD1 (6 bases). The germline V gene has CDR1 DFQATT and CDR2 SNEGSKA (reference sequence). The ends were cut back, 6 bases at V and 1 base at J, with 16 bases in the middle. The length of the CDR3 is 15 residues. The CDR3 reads CSADRGRASNQPQHF. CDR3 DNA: TGCAGTGCCGATCGGGGGCGGGCGAGCAATCAGCCCCAGCATTTT.

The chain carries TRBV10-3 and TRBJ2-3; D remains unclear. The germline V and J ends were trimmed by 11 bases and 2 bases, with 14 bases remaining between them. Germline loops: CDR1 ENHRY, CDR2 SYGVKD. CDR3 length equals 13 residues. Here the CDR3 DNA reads TGTGCCCTATCACAGCAGAACACAGATACGCAGTATTTT. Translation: CALSQQNTDTQYF.

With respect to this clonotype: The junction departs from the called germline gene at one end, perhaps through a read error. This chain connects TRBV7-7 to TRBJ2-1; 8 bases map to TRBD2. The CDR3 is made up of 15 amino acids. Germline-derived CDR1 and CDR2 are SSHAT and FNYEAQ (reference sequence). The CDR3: CASSLRSGSSAEQFF. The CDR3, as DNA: TGTGCTAGCAGCTTGCGGAGCGGGAGTTCGGCTGAGCAGTTCTTC.

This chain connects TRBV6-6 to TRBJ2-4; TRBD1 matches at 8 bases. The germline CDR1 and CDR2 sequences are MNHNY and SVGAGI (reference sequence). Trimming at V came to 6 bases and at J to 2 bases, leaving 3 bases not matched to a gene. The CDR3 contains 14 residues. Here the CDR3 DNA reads TGTGCCAGCAGCCCCAGGGGGCCCAAAAACATTCAGTACTTC. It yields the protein CASSPRGPKNIQYF.

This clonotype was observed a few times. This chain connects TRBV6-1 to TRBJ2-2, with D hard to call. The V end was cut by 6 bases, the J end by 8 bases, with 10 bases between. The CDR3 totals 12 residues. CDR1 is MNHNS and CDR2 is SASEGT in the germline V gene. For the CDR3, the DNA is TGTGCCAGCAGGGAAACAGTAGGGGAGCTGTTTTTT. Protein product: CASRETVGELFF.

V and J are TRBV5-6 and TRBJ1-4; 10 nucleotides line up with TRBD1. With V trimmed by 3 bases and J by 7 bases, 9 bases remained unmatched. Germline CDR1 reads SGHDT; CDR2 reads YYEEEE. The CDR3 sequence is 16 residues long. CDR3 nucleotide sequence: TGTGCCAGCAGCTCCCGGGACAGGGGTTCAGGTGAAAAACTGTTTTTT. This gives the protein CASSSRDRGSGEKLFF.

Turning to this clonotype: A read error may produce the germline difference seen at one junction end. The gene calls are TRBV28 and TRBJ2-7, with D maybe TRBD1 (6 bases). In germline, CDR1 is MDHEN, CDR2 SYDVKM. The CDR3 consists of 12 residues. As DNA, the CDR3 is TGTGCCAGCGGGTCCAGCGCCGAGGGGGTTCACTTC. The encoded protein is CASGSSAEGVHF.

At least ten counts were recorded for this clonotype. In DNA, the CDR3 is TGTGCCAGCACCAACGGACAGGGGCTAGGGGAGCAGTTCTTC. Translating it yields CASTNGQGLGEQFF. The rearrangement links TRBV6-2 or TRBV6-3 to TRBJ2-1; 9 bases match TRBD1. CDR1 MNHEY and CDR2 SVGEGT come from the germline V gene. Trimming cost V 7 bases and J 10 bases; bases outside gene matches: 11. The length of the CDR3 is 14 residues.